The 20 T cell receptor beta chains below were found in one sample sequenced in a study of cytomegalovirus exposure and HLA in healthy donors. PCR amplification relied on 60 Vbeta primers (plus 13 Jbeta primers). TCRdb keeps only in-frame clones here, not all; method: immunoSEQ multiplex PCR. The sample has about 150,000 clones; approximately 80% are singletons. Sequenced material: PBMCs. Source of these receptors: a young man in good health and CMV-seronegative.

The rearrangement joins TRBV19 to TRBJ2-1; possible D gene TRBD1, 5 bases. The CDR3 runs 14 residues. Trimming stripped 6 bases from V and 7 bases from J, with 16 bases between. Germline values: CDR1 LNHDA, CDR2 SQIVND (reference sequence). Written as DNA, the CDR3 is TGTGCCAGTAGGCGAGCCAGGGATGGAAATGAGCAGTTCTTC. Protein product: CASRRARDGNEQFF.

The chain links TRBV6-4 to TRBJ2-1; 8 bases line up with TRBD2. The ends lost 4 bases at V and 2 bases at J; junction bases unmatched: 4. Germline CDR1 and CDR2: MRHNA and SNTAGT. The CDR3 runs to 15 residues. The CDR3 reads CASSGQAGAYNEQFF. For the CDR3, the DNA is TGTGCCAGCAGTGGCCAAGCGGGAGCCTACAATGAGCAGTTCTTC.

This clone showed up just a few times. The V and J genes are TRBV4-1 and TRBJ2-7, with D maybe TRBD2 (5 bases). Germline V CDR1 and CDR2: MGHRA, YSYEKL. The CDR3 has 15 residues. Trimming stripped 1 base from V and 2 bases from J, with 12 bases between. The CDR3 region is CASSQVFAGPYEQYF. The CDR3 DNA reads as TGCGCCAGCAGCCAAGTATTTGCGGGTCCCTACGAGCAGTACTTC.

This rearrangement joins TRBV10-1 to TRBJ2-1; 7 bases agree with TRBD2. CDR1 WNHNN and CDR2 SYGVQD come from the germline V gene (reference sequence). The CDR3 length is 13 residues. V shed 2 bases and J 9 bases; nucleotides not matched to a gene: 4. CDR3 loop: CASSEGREGEQFF. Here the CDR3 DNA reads TGCGCCAGCAGTGAGGGCAGGGAGGGTGAGCAGTTCTTC.

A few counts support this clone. The CDR3: CASSLVSGGEETQYF. In DNA, the CDR3 is TGCGCCAGCAGCTTGGTTAGCGGGGGGGAAGAGACCCAGTACTTC. The chain joins TRBV5-1 to TRBJ2-5; 11 bases are a match to TRBD2. J gave up 3 bases and V 0 bases, and 1 base lay outside the gene matches. The CDR3 extends over 15 amino acids. Germline loops: CDR1 SGHRS, CDR2 YFSETQ.

CDR3 sequence (DNA): TGTGCCAGTAGTATAGAATTTCACTGGTACTTC. Protein product: CASSIEFHWYF. The V and J genes are TRBV19 and TRBJ2-4; no definite D call. The CDR3 is 11 amino acids. With 0 bases removed from V and 15 bases from J, the gap between germline ends came to 9 bases. Germline V gives CDR1 LNHDA, CDR2 SQIVND (reference sequence).

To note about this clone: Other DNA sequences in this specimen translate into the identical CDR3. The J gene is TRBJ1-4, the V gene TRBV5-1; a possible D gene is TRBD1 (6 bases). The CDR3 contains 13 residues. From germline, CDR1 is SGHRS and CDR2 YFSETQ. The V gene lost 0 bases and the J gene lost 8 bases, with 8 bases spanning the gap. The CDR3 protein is CASSLARGEKLFF. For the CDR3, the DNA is TGCGCCAGCAGCTTGGCAAGGGGGGAAAAACTGTTTTTT. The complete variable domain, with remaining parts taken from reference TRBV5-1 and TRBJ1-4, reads KAGVTQTPRYLIKTRGQQVTLSCSPISGHRSVSWYQQTPGQGLQFLFEYFSETQRNKGNFPGRFSGRQFSNSRSEMNVSTLELGDSALYLCASSLARGEKLFFGSGTQLSVL.

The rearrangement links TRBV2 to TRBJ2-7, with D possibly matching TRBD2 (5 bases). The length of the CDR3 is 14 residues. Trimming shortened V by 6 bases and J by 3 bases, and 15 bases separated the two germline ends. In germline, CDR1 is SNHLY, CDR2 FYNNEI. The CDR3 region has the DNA TGTGCCAGCAGGGGCCAGGACGGGAACTACGAGCAGTACTTC. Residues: CASRGQDGNYEQYF.

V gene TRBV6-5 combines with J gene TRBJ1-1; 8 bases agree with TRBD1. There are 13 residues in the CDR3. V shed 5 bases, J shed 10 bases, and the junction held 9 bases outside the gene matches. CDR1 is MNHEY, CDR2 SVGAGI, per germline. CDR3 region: CASSEVGTGRAFF. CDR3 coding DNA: TGTGCCAGCAGTGAAGTGGGGACAGGTCGAGCTTTCTTT.

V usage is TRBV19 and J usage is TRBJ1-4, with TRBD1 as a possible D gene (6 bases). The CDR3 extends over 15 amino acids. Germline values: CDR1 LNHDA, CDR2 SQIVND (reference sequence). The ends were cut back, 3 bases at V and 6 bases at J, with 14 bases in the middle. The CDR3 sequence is CASSMWGQRDEKLFF. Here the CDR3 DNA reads TGTGCCAGTAGTATGTGGGGGCAGAGGGATGAAAAACTGTTTTTT.

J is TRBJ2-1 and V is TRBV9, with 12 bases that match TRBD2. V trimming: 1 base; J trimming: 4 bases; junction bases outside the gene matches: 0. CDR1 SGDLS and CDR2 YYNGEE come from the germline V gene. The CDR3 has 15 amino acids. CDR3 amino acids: CASSVLAGGYNEQFF. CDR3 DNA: TGTGCCAGCAGCGTACTAGCGGGAGGGTACAATGAGCAGTTCTTC.

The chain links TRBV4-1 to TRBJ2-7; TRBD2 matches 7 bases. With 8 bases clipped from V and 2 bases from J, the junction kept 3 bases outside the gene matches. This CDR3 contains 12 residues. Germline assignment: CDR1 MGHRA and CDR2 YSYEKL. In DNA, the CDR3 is TGCGCCAGCTCCGGGACTACCTACGAGCAGTACTTC. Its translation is CASSGTTYEQYF.

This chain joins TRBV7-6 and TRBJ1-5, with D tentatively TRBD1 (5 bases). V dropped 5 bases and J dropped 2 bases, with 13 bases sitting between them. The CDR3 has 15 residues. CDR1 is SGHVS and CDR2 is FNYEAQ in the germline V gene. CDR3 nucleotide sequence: TGTGCCAGCAGCGGGTCTCCGGGGGGCAATCAGCCCCAGCATTTT. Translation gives CASSGSPGGNQPQHF.

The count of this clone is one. CDR3 region: CAWPPGGYEAFF. CDR3 DNA: TGTGCCTGGCCCCCCGGGGGATACGAAGCTTTCTTT. The rearrangement uses TRBV30 and TRBJ1-1, with D tentatively TRBD1 (5 bases). There are 12 residues in the CDR3. Looked up from germline, CDR1 is GTSNPN and CDR2 is SVGIG (reference sequence). Between the trimmed V and J ends, which lost 5 bases and 8 bases, there was a span of 15 bases.

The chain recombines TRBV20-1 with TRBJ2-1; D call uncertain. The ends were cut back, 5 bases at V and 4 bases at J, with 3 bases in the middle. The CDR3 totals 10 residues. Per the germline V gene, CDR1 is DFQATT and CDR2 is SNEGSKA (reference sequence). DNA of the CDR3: TGCAGTGCTCAATACAATGAGCAGTTCTTC. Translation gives CSAQYNEQFF.

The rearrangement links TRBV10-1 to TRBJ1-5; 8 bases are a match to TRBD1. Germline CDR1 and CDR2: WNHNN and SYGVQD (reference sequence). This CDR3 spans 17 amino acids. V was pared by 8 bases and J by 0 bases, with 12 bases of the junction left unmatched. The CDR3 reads CASWTGRTLYSNQPQHF. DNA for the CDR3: TGCGCCAGCTGGACAGGGAGAACCCTTTATAGCAATCAGCCCCAGCATTTT.

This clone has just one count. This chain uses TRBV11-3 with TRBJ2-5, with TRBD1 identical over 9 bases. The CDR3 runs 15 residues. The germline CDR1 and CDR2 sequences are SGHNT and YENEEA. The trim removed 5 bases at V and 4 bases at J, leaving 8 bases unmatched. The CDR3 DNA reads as TGTGCCAGCAGCACGGGGACAGGGCCCCGAGAGACCCAGTACTTC. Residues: CASSTGTGPRETQYF. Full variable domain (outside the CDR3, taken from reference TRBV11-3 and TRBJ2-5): EAGVVQSPRYKIIEKKQPVAFWCNPISGHNTLYWYLQNLGQGPELLIRYENEEAVDDSQLPKDRFSAERLKGVDSTLKIQPAELGDSAVYLCASSTGTGPRETQYFGPGTRLLVL.

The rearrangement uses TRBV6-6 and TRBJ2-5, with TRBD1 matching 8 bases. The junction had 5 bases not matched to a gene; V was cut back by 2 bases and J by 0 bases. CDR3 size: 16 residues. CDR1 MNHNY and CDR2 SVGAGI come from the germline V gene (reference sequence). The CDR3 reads CASSYIGQGDQETQYF. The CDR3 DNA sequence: TGTGCCAGCAGTTACATCGGACAGGGAGACCAAGAGACCCAGTACTTC.

DNA of the CDR3: TGTGCCAGCAGTGATTACAGGGGCCGCTCCTACGAGCAGTACTTC. This translates into CASSDYRGRSYEQYF. This chain uses TRBV25-1 with TRBJ2-7; 7 bases fit TRBD1. This CDR3 is built from 15 residues. Per the germline V gene, CDR1 is MGHDK and CDR2 is SYGVNS. With 3 bases clipped from V and 0 bases from J, the junction kept 5 bases outside the gene matches.

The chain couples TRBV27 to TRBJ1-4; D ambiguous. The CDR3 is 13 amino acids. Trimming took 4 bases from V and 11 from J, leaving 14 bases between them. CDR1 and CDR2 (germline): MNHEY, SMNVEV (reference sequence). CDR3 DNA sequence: TGTGCCAGCAGTTCGACCCCCGGAGGTAAACTGTTTTTT. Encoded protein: CASSSTPGGKLFF.